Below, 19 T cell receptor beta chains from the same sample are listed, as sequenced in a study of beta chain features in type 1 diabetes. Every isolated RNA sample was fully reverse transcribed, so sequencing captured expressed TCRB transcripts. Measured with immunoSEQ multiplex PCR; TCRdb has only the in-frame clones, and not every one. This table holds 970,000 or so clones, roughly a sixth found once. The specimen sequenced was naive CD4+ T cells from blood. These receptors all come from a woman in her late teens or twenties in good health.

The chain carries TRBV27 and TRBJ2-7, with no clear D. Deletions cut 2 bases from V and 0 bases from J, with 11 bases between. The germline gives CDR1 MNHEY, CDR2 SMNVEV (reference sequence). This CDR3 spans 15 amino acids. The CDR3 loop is CASSLSYRSSYEQYF. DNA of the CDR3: TGTGCCAGCAGTTTAAGCTACCGGTCCTCCTACGAGCAGTACTTC.

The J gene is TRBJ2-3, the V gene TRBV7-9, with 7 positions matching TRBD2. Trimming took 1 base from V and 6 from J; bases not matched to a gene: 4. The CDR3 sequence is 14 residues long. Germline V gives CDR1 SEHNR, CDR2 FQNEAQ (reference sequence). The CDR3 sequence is CASSLGTSSDTQYF. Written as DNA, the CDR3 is TGTGCCAGCAGCTTAGGGACTAGTTCGGATACGCAGTATTTT.

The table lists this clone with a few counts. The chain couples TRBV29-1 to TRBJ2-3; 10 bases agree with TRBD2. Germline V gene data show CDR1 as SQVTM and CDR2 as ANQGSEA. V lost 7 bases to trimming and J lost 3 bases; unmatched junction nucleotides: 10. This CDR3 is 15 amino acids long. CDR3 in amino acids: CSAISSGSYTDTQYF. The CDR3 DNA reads TGCAGCGCCATCTCTAGCGGGAGTTATACAGATACGCAGTATTTT.

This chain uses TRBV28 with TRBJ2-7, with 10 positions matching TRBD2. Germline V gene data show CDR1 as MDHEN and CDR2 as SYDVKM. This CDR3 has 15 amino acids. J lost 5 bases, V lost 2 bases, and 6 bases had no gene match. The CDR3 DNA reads TGTGCCAGCAGTTTAGGATCTAGCGGGAGCCACGAGCAGTACTTC. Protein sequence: CASSLGSSGSHEQYF.

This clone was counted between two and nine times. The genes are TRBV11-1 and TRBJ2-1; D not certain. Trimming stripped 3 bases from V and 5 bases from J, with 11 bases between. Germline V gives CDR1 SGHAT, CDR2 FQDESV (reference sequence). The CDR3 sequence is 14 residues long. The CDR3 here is CASSFTQGHNEQFF. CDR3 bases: TGTGCCAGCAGCTTCACACAAGGCCACAATGAGCAGTTCTTC.

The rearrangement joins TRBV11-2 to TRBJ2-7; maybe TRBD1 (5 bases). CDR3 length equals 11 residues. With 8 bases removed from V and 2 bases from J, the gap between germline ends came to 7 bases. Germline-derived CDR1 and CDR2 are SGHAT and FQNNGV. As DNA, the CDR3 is TGTGCCAGCCAGGGCACCTACGAGCAGTACTTC. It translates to CASQGTYEQYF.

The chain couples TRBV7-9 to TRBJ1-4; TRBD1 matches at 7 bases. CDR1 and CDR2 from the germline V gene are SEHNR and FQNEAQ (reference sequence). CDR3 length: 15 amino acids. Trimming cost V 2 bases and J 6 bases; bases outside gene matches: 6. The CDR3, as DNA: TGTGCCAGCAGCTTATTCACACAGGGGTATGAAAAACTGTTTTTT. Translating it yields CASSLFTQGYEKLFF.

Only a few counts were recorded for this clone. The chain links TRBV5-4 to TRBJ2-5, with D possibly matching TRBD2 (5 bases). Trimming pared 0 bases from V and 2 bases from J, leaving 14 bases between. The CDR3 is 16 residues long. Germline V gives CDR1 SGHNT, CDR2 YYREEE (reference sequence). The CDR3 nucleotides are TGTGCCAGCAGCTTGGTACCAACACGGAGGCAAGAGACCCAGTACTTC. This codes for CASSLVPTRRQETQYF.

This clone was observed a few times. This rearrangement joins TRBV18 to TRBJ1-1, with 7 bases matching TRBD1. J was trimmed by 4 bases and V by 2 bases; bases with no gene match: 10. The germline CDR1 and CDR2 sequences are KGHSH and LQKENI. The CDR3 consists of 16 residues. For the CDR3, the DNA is TGTGCCAGCTCACCATTCGACAGGGTCAGAGGCACTGAAGCTTTCTTT. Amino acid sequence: CASSPFDRVRGTEAFF.

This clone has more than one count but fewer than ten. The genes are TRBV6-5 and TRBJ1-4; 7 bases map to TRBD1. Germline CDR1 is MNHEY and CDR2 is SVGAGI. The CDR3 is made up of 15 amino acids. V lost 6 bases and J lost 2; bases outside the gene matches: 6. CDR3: CASSRQGWTNEKLFF. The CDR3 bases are TGTGCCAGCAGCAGACAGGGCTGGACTAATGAAAAACTGTTTTTT.

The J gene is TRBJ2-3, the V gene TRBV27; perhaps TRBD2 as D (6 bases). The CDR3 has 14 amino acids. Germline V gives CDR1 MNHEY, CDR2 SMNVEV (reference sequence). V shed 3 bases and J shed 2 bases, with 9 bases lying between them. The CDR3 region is CASSFRTNTDTQYF. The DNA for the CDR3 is TGTGCCAGCAGTTTTAGGACTAACACAGATACGCAGTATTTT.

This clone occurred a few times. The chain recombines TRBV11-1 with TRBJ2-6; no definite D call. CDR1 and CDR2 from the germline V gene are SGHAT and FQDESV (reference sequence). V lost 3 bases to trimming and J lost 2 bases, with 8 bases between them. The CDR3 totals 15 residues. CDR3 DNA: TGTGCCAGCAGCTTCGATGGGACTGGGGCCAACGTCCTGACTTTC. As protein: CASSFDGTGANVLTF. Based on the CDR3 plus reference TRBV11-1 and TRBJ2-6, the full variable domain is EAEVAQSPRYKITEKSQAVAFWCDPISGHATLYWYRQILGQGPELLVQFQDESVVDDSQLPKDRFSAERLKGVDSTLKIQPAELGDSAMYLCASSFDGTGANVLTFGAGSRLTVL.

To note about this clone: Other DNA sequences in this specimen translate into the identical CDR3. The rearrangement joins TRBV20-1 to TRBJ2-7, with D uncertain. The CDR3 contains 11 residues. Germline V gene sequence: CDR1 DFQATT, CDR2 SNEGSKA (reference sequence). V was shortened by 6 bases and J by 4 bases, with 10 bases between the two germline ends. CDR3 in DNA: TGCAGTGCCCGCCAAAATTACGAGCAGTACTTC. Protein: CSARQNYEQYF.

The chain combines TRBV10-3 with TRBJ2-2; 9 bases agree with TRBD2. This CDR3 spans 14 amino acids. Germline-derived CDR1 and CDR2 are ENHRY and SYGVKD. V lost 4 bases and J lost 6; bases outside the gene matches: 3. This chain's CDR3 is CAISVGGRAGELFF. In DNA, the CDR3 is TGTGCCATCAGTGTAGGCGGGAGGGCCGGGGAGCTGTTTTTT.

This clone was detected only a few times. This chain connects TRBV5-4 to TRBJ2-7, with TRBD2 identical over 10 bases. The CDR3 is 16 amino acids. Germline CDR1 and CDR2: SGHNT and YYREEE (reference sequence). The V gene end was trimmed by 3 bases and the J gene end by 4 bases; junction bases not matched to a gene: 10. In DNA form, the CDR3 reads TGTGCCAGCAGCTGGCAGCTAGCGGGAGTTAGGTACGAGCAGTACTTC. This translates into CASSWQLAGVRYEQYF.

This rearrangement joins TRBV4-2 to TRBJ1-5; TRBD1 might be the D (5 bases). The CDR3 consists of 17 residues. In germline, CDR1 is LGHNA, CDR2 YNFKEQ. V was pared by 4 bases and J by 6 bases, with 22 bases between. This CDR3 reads CASSRDPGGKAGQPQHF. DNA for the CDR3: TGTGCCAGCAGCCGAGACCCTGGGGGAAAAGCAGGTCAGCCCCAGCATTTT.

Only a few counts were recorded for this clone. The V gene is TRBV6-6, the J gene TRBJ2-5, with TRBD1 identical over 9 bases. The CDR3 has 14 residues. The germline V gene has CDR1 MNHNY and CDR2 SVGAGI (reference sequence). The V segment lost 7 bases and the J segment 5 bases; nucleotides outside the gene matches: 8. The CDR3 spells CASNLGQGMETQYF. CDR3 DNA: TGTGCCAGCAACCTTGGACAGGGGATGGAGACCCAGTACTTC.

The CDR3 DNA sequence: TGTGCCAGCAGCGTACAGGGGGGGTACAATGAGCAGTTCTTC. Translation gives CASSVQGGYNEQFF. J is TRBJ2-1 and V is TRBV11-2, with D possibly being TRBD1 (8 bases). The germline V gene encodes CDR1 SGHAT and CDR2 FQNNGV. Trimming cost V 5 bases and J 4 bases, with 12 bases left between them. The length of the CDR3 is 14 residues.

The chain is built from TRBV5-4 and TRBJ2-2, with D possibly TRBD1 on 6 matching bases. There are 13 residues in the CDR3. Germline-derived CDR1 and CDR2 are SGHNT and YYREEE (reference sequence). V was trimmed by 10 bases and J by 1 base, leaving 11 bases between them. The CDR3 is CAYRVRNTGELFF. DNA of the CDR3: TGTGCCTACAGGGTCCGGAACACCGGGGAGCTGTTTTTT. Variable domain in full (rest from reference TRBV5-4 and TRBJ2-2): ETGVTQSPTHLIKTRGQQVTLRCSSQSGHNTVSWYQQALGQGPQFIFQYYREEENGRGNFPPRFSGLQFPNYSSELNVNALELDDSALYLCAYRVRNTGELFFGEGSRLTVL.